This T cell receptor (beta chain) was recorded in a study of shared clonotypes between healthy human individuals. Some clones are missing from TCRdb's copy, which holds only in-frame ones; the method was immunoSEQ multiplex PCR. The profile covers roughly 2.6 million clones, with over 85% appearing a single time and around 0.14% taken by the ten largest. The study's findings and limits: Clonotype sharing levels among donors were expected to vary with sequencing depth. The study generally estimated greater richness for naive than memory subsets.

V gave up 5 bases and J gave up 0 bases, with 4 bases separating them. CDR1 and CDR2 from the germline V gene are LNHDA and SQIVND (reference sequence). This CDR3 contains 12 residues. Notes on this clone: No antigen is known for it. Other DNA sequences in this specimen translate into the identical CDR3.

Source material: naive CD4+ T cells sorted from blood. The subset was: CD45RA+ positively selected. The V call is TRBV19, the J call TRBJ2-5; D is unclear. The clonotype originates from a man aged 18 to 30 in good health. The CDR3 sequence is CASSADQETQYF. The CDR3 DNA sequence: TGTGCCAGTAGTGCGGACCAAGAGACCCAGTACTTC.